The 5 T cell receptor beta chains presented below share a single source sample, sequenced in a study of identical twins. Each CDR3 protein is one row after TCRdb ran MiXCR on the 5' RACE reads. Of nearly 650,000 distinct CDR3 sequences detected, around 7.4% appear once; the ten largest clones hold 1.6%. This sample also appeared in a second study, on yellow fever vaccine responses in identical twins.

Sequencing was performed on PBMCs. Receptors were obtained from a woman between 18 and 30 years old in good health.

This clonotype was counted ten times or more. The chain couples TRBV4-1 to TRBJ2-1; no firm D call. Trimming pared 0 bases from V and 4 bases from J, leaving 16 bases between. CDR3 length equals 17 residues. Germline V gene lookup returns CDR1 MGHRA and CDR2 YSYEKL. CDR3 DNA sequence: TGCGCCAGCAGCCAAGAGTTGTGGCGACCCATGTACAATGAGCAGTTCTTC. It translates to CASSQELWRPMYNEQFF.

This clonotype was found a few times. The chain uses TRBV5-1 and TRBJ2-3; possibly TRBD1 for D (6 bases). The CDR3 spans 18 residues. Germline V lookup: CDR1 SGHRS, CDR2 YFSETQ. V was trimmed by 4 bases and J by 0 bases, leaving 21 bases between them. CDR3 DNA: TGCGCCAGCAGCCCGTGGGGGCCAGAGACAGAGAGCACAGATACGCAGTATTTT. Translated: CASSPWGPETESTDTQYF.

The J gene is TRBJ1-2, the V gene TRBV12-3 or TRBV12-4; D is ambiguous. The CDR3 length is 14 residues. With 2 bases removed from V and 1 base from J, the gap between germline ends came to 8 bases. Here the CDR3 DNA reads TGTGCCAGCAGTTTAAGGCAGATTAACTATGGCTACACCTTC. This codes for CASSLRQINYGYTF.

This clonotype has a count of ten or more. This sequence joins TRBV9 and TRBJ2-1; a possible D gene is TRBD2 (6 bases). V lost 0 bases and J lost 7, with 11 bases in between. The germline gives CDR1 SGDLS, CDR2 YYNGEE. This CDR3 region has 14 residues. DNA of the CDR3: TGTGCCAGCAGCGTAGCGGGAGATGCAAATGAGCAGTTCTTC. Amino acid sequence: CASSVAGDANEQFF.

DNA for the CDR3: TGTGCGCGCCGGGGGGACAATGAGCAGTTCTTC. Amino acids: CARRGDNEQFF. The V and J genes are TRBV2 and TRBJ2-1; 7 nucleotides match TRBD2. The CDR3 totals 11 residues. CDR1 and CDR2 (germline): SNHLY, FYNNEI.